This T cell receptor beta chain was identified in a study of T cells in Graves' hyperthyroidism and ophthalmopathy. Findings of the study overall: Most clonotypes that expanded in the thyroid above 0.001 also showed up in blood. Model output signaled ophthalmopathy a median roughly 6 months ahead of onset.

Enrolled ophthalmopathy patients presented with a Clinical Activity Score of at least 3, a NOSPECS grade of at least 4, and disease duration under 3 months. Based on clinical symptoms, serum thyroxine and TRAb, thyroid ultrasound and orbital computed tomography, diagnoses were reached. In germline, CDR1 is SGHRS, CDR2 YFSETQ. This CDR3 comprises 14 residues. V was cut by 0 bases and J by 5 bases, with 11 bases left in between. Authors of the study amplified TCR beta CDR3 regions from RNA transcripts. TCR CDR3 underwent first-round RT-PCR with the HTBI primer set. A single record per CDR3 protein comes from TCRdb applying MiXCR to the multiplex PCR reads. The sample contains approximately 600,000 distinct CDR3 sequences, around 20% of which appear only once. As for this clonotype: As yet, its antigen is unknown.

This chain connects TRBV5-1 to TRBJ2-5, with D unresolved. The source material was blood. The source is a man aged 25 to 45 with Graves' ophthalmopathy. CDR3 DNA: TGCGCCAGCAGCTTGGACCAGGCAGGCGAGACCCAGTACTTC. The encoded protein is CASSLDQAGETQYF.